This TCR beta chain was identified in a study of T cell repertoires in cytomegalovirus infection. The wider study: Selection of CMV epitopes for the study included recently identified HLA-C-restricted and well-studied HLA-B-restricted ones.

TCRdb ran MiXCR on the reads and lists one entry per CDR3 protein. This table has 650,000 to 900,000 distinct CDR3 sequences, around a third appearing once. The CDR3 consists of 11 residues. Between the trimmed V and J ends, which lost 6 bases and 5 bases, there was a span of 5 bases. This clonotype was picked up many times. The antigen is undetermined. Study-level findings and limits: Identification of carriers of CMV plus the relevant HLA was achieved through cumulative public TCR beta family frequency.

The clonotype comes from a human donor in good health (CMV status not recorded). Some clones in this sample may be carry-over from other donors' samples. The V gene is TRBV12-3 or TRBV12-4, the J gene TRBJ2-1; D not resolved. The source material was cultured CD8+ T cells from PBMCs, sampled from culture after CMV antigen stimulation. The DNA for the CDR3 is TGTGCCAGCAGCTTTAACAATGAGCAGTTCTTC. This codes for CASSFNNEQFF.